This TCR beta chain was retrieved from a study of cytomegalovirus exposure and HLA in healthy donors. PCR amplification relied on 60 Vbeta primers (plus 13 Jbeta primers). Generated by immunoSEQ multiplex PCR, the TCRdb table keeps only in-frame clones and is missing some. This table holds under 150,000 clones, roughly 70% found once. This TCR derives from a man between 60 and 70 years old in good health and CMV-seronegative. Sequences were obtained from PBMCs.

Here the CDR3 reads CAGLAPTHYNEQFF. CDR3 DNA sequence: TGTGCCGGACTGGCGCCAACTCATTACAATGAGCAGTTCTTC. V usage is TRBV2 and J usage is TRBJ2-1, with D possibly matching TRBD2 (5 bases). The CDR3 sequence is 14 residues long. Trimming cost V 11 bases and J 4 bases, with 18 bases left between them. Per the germline V gene, CDR1 is SNHLY and CDR2 is FYNNEI.